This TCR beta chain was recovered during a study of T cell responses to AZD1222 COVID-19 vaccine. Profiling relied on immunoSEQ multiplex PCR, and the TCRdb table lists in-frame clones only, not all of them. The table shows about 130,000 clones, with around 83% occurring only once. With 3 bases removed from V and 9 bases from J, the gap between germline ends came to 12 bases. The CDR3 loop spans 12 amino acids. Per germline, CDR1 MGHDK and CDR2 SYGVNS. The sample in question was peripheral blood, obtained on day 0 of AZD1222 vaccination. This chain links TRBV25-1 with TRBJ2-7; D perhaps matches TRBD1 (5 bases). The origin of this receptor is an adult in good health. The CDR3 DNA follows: TGTGCCAGCAGTGATCAGGGATGGGCGCAGTACTTC. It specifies CASSDQGWAQYF.